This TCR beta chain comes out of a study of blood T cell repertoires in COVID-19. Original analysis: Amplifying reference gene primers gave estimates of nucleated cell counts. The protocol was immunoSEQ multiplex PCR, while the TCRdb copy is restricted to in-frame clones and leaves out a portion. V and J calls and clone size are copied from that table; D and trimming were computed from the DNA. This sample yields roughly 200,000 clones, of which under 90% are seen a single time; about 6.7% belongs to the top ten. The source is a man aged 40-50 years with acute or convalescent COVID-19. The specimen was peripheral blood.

CDR3 loop: CASSQTGTGVFTNTGELFF. For the CDR3, the DNA is TGCGCCAGCAGTCAGACCGGGACAGGGGTGTTCACGAACACCGGGGAGCTGTTTTTT. The V gene is TRBV23-1, the J gene TRBJ2-2; 10 bases agree with TRBD1. TRBV23-1 counts as an open reading frame of uncertain function. The CDR3 contains 19 residues. V shed 3 bases and J 0 bases; nucleotides not matched to a gene: 10.